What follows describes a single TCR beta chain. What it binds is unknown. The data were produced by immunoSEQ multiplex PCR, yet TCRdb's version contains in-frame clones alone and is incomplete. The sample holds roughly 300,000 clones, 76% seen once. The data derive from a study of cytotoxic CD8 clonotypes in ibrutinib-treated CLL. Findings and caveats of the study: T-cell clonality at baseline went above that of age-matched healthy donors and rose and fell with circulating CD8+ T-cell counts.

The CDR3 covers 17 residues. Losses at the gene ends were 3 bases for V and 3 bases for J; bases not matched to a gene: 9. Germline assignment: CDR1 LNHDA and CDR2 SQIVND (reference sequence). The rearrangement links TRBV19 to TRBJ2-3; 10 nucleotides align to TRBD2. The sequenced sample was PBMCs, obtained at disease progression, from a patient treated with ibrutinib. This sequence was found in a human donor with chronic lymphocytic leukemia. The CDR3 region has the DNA TGTGCCAGTAGTATCGAACTAGCGGGAAGGGGTACAGATACGCAGTATTTT. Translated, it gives CASSIELAGRGTDTQYF.